These T cell receptor beta chains were read from a single sample in a study of T cells in Graves' hyperthyroidism and ophthalmopathy. TCRdb itself ran the multiplex PCR reads through MiXCR, one entry per CDR3 protein. Found here are roughly 61,000 distinct CDR3 sequences, 53% of them singletons; the top ten hold approximately 3.5%. Material: blood. The receptors shown here come from a woman aged 55-70 years with Graves' ophthalmopathy. Each CDR3 is given with its conserved first and last residue. The D gene is left open where the match is weak. Part of the rows lack a size; the others show once, few, many or a class for expanded clones.

j_call	clone_size	v_call	d_call	cdr3_length	cdr3_aa	cdr3_nt
TRBJ1-2	NA	TRBV29-1	NA	15	CSVEGAQRENYGYTF	TGCAGCGTTGAAGGTGCACAGAGAGAAAACTATGGCTACACCTTC
TRBJ2-3	once	TRBV20-1	NA	14	CSAILALPTDTQYF	TGCAGTGCTATCCTCGCCCTCCCCACAGATACGCAGTATTTT
TRBJ2-7	NA	TRBV11-2	TRBD2	15	CASSKPSGRRREQYF	TGTGCCAGCAGCAAGCCTAGCGGGAGGAGGCGCGAGCAGTACTTC
TRBJ2-3	NA	TRBV10-1	TRBD1	15	CASARQGASTDTQYF	TGCGCCAGTGCTAGACAGGGGGCTAGCACAGATACGCAGTATTTT
TRBJ1-6	once	TRBV7-3	NA	14	CASPPGTDDSPLHF	TGTGCCAGCCCCCCAGGGACGGACGATTCACCCCTCCACTTT
TRBJ2-5	NA	TRBV5-1	NA	15	CASNNIRGGRVTQYF	TGCGCCAGCAACAATATCCGCGGGGGCCGGGTCACCCAGTACTTC
TRBJ2-1	NA	TRBV28	NA	14	CASSFIRVIYEQFF	TGTGCCAGCAGTTTTATACGTGTTATCTATGAGCAGTTCTTC
TRBJ1-4	NA	TRBV20-1	NA	14	CSPGLAGNNEKLFF	TGCAGCCCGGGACTAGCCGGGAACAATGAAAAACTGTTTTTT
TRBJ2-1	NA	TRBV4-3	NA	19	CARSQTLDSTESSHNEQFF	TGCGCCCGCAGCCAAACCCTCGATTCGACAGAAAGCTCCCACAATGAGCAGTTCTTC
TRBJ2-3	medium-sized	TRBV10-1	TRBD2	13	CASGGVESDTQYF	TGCGCCAGCGGGGGGGTGGAGTCGGATACGCAGTATTTT
TRBJ2-1	many	TRBV6-2/TRBV6-3	NA	17	CASSYRIVGGSYNEQFF	TGTGCCAGTAGTTACCGGATAGTCGGGGGCTCCTACAATGAGCAGTTCTTC